This T cell receptor beta chain was found in a study of PD-1 blockade in classical Hodgkin lymphoma. On the study more broadly: Nivolumab was administered to patients intravenously at 3 mg/kg every 2 weeks.

Only in-frame clones appear in the TCRdb table, and some are missing; sequencing was by immunoSEQ multiplex PCR. The sample includes approximately 10,000 clones, 74% of them seen just once. Study-level findings and limits: Newly diagnosed patients were reported to start with lower TCR diversity than healthy donors. Those achieving complete response showed baseline diversity like newly diagnosed patients. Those patients who began receiving nivolumab less than 1 year after ASCT had lower diversity, and they were excluded.

As concerns this clone: Its antigen is not identified.

In every patient, relapse followed autologous stem cell transplantation, while exposure to brentuximab vedotin differed. Out of thawed PBMCs, magnetic negative selection purified CD4+ T cells. The CDR3 consists of 18 residues. Germline V gene data show CDR1 as MDHEN and CDR2 as SYDVKM. Trimming cost V 5 bases and J 0 bases; bases outside gene matches: 12. The V call is TRBV28, the J call TRBJ2-2; 7 nucleotides align to TRBD2. Sequences were derived from CD4+ T cells from blood, sampled at baseline. The receptor was isolated from a human donor with classical Hodgkin lymphoma. CDR3 bases: TGTGCCAGCAGTCTGAATGGCCTAGCGGACGCGAACACCGGGGAGCTGTTTTTT. This codes for CASSLNGLADANTGELFF.